These 26 T cell receptor beta chains were sequenced from one sample in a study of blood T cell repertoires in COVID-19. The assay was immunoSEQ multiplex PCR, and TCRdb's table has in-frame clones only and misses some. The profile shows some 40,000 clones, under 85% of them singletons. The specimen sequenced was peripheral blood. These receptors came from a woman at least 80 years old with acute or convalescent COVID-19.

This sequence joins TRBV5-5 and TRBJ1-4, with D unclear. The CDR3 is made up of 15 amino acids. The V gene's germline CDR1 is SGHKS and CDR2 YYEKEE (reference sequence). V was shortened by 3 bases and J by 7 bases, with 16 bases between the two germline ends. CDR3 bases: TGTGCCAGCAGCTACGATCGGGGAGTCATTGAAAAACTGTTTTTT. The encoded protein is CASSYDRGVIEKLFF.

The chain recombines TRBV19 with TRBJ2-7, with 7 bases that match TRBD1. Looked up from germline, CDR1 is LNHDA and CDR2 is SQIVND (reference sequence). V shed 1 base, J shed 11 bases, and the junction held 11 bases outside the gene matches. This CDR3 comprises 14 residues. The CDR3, as DNA: TGTGCCAGTAGTATAGGTCCTCTCGACAGGGTTAAGTACTTC. This gives the protein CASSIGPLDRVKYF.

This sequence joins TRBV28 and TRBJ1-2; 9 nucleotides align to TRBD1. V dropped 8 bases and J dropped 0; count of bases not matched to a gene: 1. Per germline, CDR1 MDHEN and CDR2 SYDVKM. The CDR3 sequence is 13 residues long. The CDR3 loop is CASGTGTNYGYTF. The CDR3 nucleotides are TGTGCCAGCGGGACAGGGACTAACTATGGCTACACCTTC.

CDR3 coding DNA: TGTGCCAGCAGTTTCCGGGACAGGGGATGGTATGGCTACACCTTC. It specifies CASSFRDRGWYGYTF. The chain carries TRBV28 and TRBJ1-2; TRBD1 aligns across 10 bases. The germline V gene has CDR1 MDHEN and CDR2 SYDVKM. The CDR3 extends over 15 amino acids. V dropped 3 bases and J dropped 5; count of bases not matched to a gene: 6.

This clone appeared a single time. The genes are TRBV19 and TRBJ2-7; 9 bases are a match to TRBD2. This CDR3 is built from 15 residues. V lost 6 bases to trimming and J lost 0 bases; unmatched junction nucleotides: 6. Germline V lookup: CDR1 LNHDA, CDR2 SQIVND (reference sequence). The CDR3 sequence: CASRSAGGNSYEQYF. CDR3 bases: TGTGCCAGTAGATCGGCGGGGGGGAACTCCTACGAGCAGTACTTC.

The chain joins TRBV5-4 to TRBJ2-6, with D possibly matching TRBD1 (6 bases). Germline V gene sequence: CDR1 SGHNT, CDR2 YYREEE (reference sequence). Between the trimmed V and J ends, which lost 4 bases and 0 bases, there was a span of 14 bases. The CDR3 runs to 17 residues. The CDR3 loop reads CASSRRTEPSGANVLTF. In nucleotides, the CDR3 is TGTGCCAGCAGCCGACGGACAGAACCCTCTGGGGCCAACGTCCTGACTTTC.

This clone was observed a single time. The chain carries TRBV14 and TRBJ1-2; 9 bases map to TRBD1. This CDR3 comprises 14 residues. The germline V gene has CDR1 SGHDN and CDR2 FVKESK. The V and J ends lost 1 base and 8 bases, in that order; junction bases with no gene match: 5. As DNA, the CDR3 is TGTGCCAGCAGCCAAGTGGGACAGGGCAACGGCTACACCTTC. It translates to CASSQVGQGNGYTF. Complete variable domain (other parts from reference TRBV14 and TRBJ1-2): EAGVTQFPSHSVIEKGQTVTLRCDPISGHDNLYWYRRVMGKEIKFLLHFVKESKQDESGMPNNRFLAERTGGTYSTLKVQPAELEDSGVYFCASSQVGQGNGYTFGSGTRLTVV.

The chain couples TRBV6-6 to TRBJ2-7; 9 nucleotides line up with TRBD1. The CDR3 sequence is 15 residues long. CDR1 and CDR2 from the germline V gene are MNHNY and SVGAGI (reference sequence). With 6 bases clipped from V and 4 bases from J, the junction kept 10 bases outside the gene matches. The CDR3 DNA is TGTGCCAGCAGCCAACCGGGACAGGGTATGTACGAGCAGTACTTC. It translates to CASSQPGQGMYEQYF.

This chain links TRBV6-5 with TRBJ1-1, with 8 bases matching TRBD1. The J segment lost 10 bases and the V segment lost 2 bases, leaving 12 bases of the junction unmatched. Germline V gives CDR1 MNHEY, CDR2 SVGAGI. The CDR3 is made up of 15 amino acids. The CDR3 nucleotides are TGTGCCAGCAGTTACCCCGGACAGGGACAATTATCAGCTTTCTTT. This gives the protein CASSYPGQGQLSAFF.

This chain joins TRBV21-1 and TRBJ2-7; TRBD2 is the table's D call, not checked against the DNA. TRBV21-1 is deemed a pseudogene. The CDR3 has 16 residues. The CDR3 here is CASSKGTSGRAYEQYF. The DNA of the CDR3 is TGTGCCAGCAGCAAAGGAACTAGCGGGAGGGCCTACGAGCAGTACTTC.

This chain joins TRBV5-1 and TRBJ2-3; 14 nucleotides match TRBD2. The germline V gene has CDR1 SGHRS and CDR2 YFSETQ. This CDR3 region has 15 residues. Trimming at V came to 3 bases and at J to 5 bases, leaving 2 bases not matched to a gene. Here the CDR3 reads CASSWGLAGEDTQYF. The CDR3 DNA reads TGCGCCAGCAGCTGGGGACTAGCGGGAGAAGATACGCAGTATTTT.

This sequence joins TRBV7-2 and TRBJ1-1; D is unclear. Germline V gives CDR1 SGHTA, CDR2 FQGNSA. This CDR3 region has 16 residues. V was trimmed by 7 bases and J by 3 bases, leaving 21 bases between them. The CDR3 spells CASKFRPGTIDTEAFF. For the CDR3, the DNA is TGTGCCAGCAAGTTTCGGCCGGGAACTATAGACACTGAAGCTTTCTTT.

V gene TRBV5-1 combines with J gene TRBJ2-4; the match to TRBD2 covers 7 bases. The CDR3 runs 14 residues. The ends lost 4 bases at V and 2 bases at J; junction bases unmatched: 3. In germline, CDR1 is SGHRS, CDR2 YFSETQ. The CDR3 DNA is TGCGCCAGCAGCGAGAGCGGGACCAAAAACATTCAGTACTTC. Translating it yields CASSESGTKNIQYF.

This chain uses TRBV5-4 with TRBJ1-2; 8 bases map to TRBD1. The germline gives CDR1 SGHNT, CDR2 YYREEE (reference sequence). V lost 4 bases, J lost 7 bases, and 3 bases stayed unmatched. This CDR3 has 12 residues. DNA of the CDR3: TGTGCCAGCAGCCCGCAGGGGGCTGGCTACACCTTC. Its translation is CASSPQGAGYTF.

J is TRBJ2-5 and V is TRBV3-1 (or the pseudogene TRBV3-2); TRBD2 matches 7 bases. V lost 3 bases to trimming and J lost 0 bases; unmatched junction nucleotides: 10. The CDR3 covers 17 residues. CDR1 and CDR2 from the germline V gene are LGHDT and YNNKEL (reference sequence). The CDR3 nucleotides are TGTGCCAGCAGCCATTACGAAGCGGGGCGCTACCAAGAGACCCAGTACTTC. Translating it yields CASSHYEAGRYQETQYF.

The CDR3 loop is CASSQGGRTNEKLFF. As DNA, the CDR3 is TGTGCCAGCTCTCAAGGAGGACGGACTAATGAAAAACTGTTTTTT. The chain couples TRBV18 to TRBJ1-4; no clear D gene. Looked up from germline, CDR1 is KGHSH and CDR2 is LQKENI. This CDR3 contains 15 residues. The V gene lost 6 bases and the J gene lost 2 bases, with 13 bases spanning the gap. Together with reference TRBV18 and TRBJ1-4, the CDR3 gives the full variable domain: NAGVMQNPRHLVRRRGQEARLRCSPMKGHSHVYWYRQLPEEGLKFMVYLQKENIIDESGMPKERFSAEFPKEGPSILRIQQVVRGDSAAYFCASSQGGRTNEKLFFGSGTQLSVL.

This chain joins TRBV19 and TRBJ1-1; no clear D gene. With 5 bases removed from V and 1 base from J, the gap between germline ends came to 8 bases. Germline V gene lookup returns CDR1 LNHDA and CDR2 SQIVND (reference sequence). The CDR3 is made up of 13 amino acids. CDR3 protein: CASSATENTEAFF. The DNA for the CDR3 is TGTGCCAGTAGTGCGACTGAGAACACTGAAGCTTTCTTT.

The chain combines TRBV9 with TRBJ2-1, with TRBD2 matching 8 bases. Germline CDR1 is SGDLS and CDR2 is YYNGEE. Trimming cost V 0 bases and J 4 bases; bases outside gene matches: 6. CDR3 size: 16 residues. This CDR3 reads CASSVGGSGMYNEQFF. CDR3 coding DNA: TGTGCCAGCAGCGTAGGCGGTAGCGGGATGTACAATGAGCAGTTCTTC. Complete variable domain (other parts from reference TRBV9 and TRBJ2-1): DSGVTQTPKHLITATGQRVTLRCSPRSGDLSVYWYQQSLDQGLQFLIQYYNGEERAKGNILERFSAQQFPDLHSELNLSSLELGDSALYFCASSVGGSGMYNEQFFGPGTRLTVL.

The chain couples TRBV30 to TRBJ2-7; 9 bases map to TRBD2. Germline values: CDR1 GTSNPN, CDR2 SVGIG (reference sequence). V gave up 2 bases and J gave up 3 bases; unmatched junction bases: 11. CDR3 length: 16 amino acids. The CDR3 reads CAWSPLSGRANYEQYF. The CDR3, as DNA: TGTGCCTGGAGTCCCCTTAGCGGGAGAGCCAACTACGAGCAGTACTTC.

CDR3 in amino acids: CASSLTERNTDTQYF. In nucleotides, the CDR3 is TGTGCCAGCAGTTTGACGGAGCGGAATACAGATACGCAGTATTTT. The chain carries TRBV27 and TRBJ2-3; a possible D gene is TRBD2 (5 bases). Germline V gene data show CDR1 as MNHEY and CDR2 as SMNVEV (reference sequence). The CDR3 loop spans 15 amino acids. With 3 bases removed from V and 3 bases from J, the gap between germline ends came to 13 bases.

The chain is built from TRBV2 and TRBJ2-3, with 12 positions matching TRBD2. V lost 1 base to trimming and J lost 6 bases; unmatched junction nucleotides: 8. CDR3 size: 17 residues. Germline values: CDR1 SNHLY, CDR2 FYNNEI. The CDR3 is CASSEGRLAGGPDTQYF. The CDR3 DNA is TGTGCCAGCAGTGAAGGAAGGCTAGCGGGAGGGCCGGATACGCAGTATTTT.

This rearrangement joins TRBV7-9 to TRBJ1-1, with D possibly matching TRBD1 (5 bases). With 5 bases removed from V and 4 bases from J, the gap between germline ends came to 11 bases. CDR3 length: 13 amino acids. Looked up from germline, CDR1 is SEHNR and CDR2 is FQNEAQ (reference sequence). Here the CDR3 reads CASSATGPTEAFF. The DNA of the CDR3 is TGTGCCAGCAGCGCCACAGGTCCCACTGAAGCTTTCTTT.

The chain combines TRBV6-5 with TRBJ1-1, with 7 bases identical to TRBD1. There are 13 residues in the CDR3. The trim removed 6 bases at V and 3 bases at J, leaving 4 bases unmatched. CDR1 MNHEY and CDR2 SVGAGI come from the germline V gene. CDR3 nucleotides: TGTGCCAGCAGGCCGGGACAGTACACTGAAGCTTTCTTT. This encodes CASRPGQYTEAFF.

V usage is TRBV12-5 and J usage is TRBJ2-6; D possibly corresponds to TRBD2 (5 bases). CDR3 length: 15 amino acids. Trimming shortened V by 2 bases and J by 4 bases, and 9 bases separated the two germline ends. Germline CDR1 LGHNT, CDR2 FRNRAP. Here the CDR3 DNA reads TGTGCTAGTGGTTTGTCCGGGGTCGGGGCCAACGTCCTGACTTTC. It encodes CASGLSGVGANVLTF.

V is TRBV27 and J is TRBJ2-2; D is uncertain. CDR3 size: 15 residues. Trimming left V 4 bases short and J 0 bases short, with 9 bases between. The germline gives CDR1 MNHEY, CDR2 SMNVEV (reference sequence). The CDR3 loop is CASSSSRTNTGELFF. CDR3 coding DNA: TGTGCCAGCAGTTCCAGCAGGACGAACACCGGGGAGCTGTTTTTT.

The gene calls are TRBV10-2 and TRBJ1-2; 8 positions match TRBD1. This CDR3 contains 15 residues. The V and J ends lost 0 bases and 7 bases, in that order; junction bases with no gene match: 7. Germline V gene data show CDR1 as WSHSY and CDR2 as SAAADI. DNA of the CDR3: TGCGCCAGCAGTGAGTCCGGACAGGGATCTTTTGGCTACACCTTC. Amino acids: CASSESGQGSFGYTF.